The sequence of this TCR beta chain was determined in a study of cytomegalovirus exposure and HLA in healthy donors. Study context: About 180 million T cells yielded roughly 120 million unique TCR beta sequences in earlier analysis. Among the roughly 380 donors who were genotyped, roughly 76% fell in the genetic ancestry cluster that is associated with self-reported Caucasian donors.

Comments on this clone: Its antigen is still unknown.

Study-level points and caveats: Researchers reported that three CMV-associated chains were confirmed in vitro as CMV antigen-specific.

The V and J ends lost 3 bases and 7 bases respectively, with 18 bases between them. CDR3 length: 15 amino acids. The V gene's germline CDR1 is SGHTA and CDR2 FQGNSA. The PCR ran on 60 Vbeta and 13 Jbeta primers. Using immunoSEQ multiplex PCR, the repertoire was profiled, and TCRdb retains in-frame clones only, with some absent. The profile covers 150,000 to 180,000 clones, with about 80% appearing a single time and around 13% taken by the ten largest. The sample consisted of PBMCs. The clonotype originates from a man under 40 in good health and CMV-seropositive. This rearrangement joins TRBV7-2 to TRBJ1-1; D is undetermined. CDR3 in DNA: TGTGCCAGCAGCTTTCAGTCGACCGGACGGGGTGAAGCTTTCTTT. Protein product: CASSFQSTGRGEAFF.